Listed below are T cell receptor beta chains from one sample, sequenced in a study of shared clonotypes between healthy human individuals. Method: immunoSEQ multiplex PCR; TCRdb's copy keeps in-frame clones and lacks some. The sample includes 550,000 to 700,000 clones, 55% to 85% of them seen just once. The sequenced sample consisted of memory CD4+ T cells sorted from blood. The receptors derive from a woman aged 25 to 39 in good health. Both conserved end residues are part of each CDR3.

V	CDR3
TRBV19	CASSISGLAVIYEQYF
TRBV7-6	CASSPFGDGELFF
TRBV29-1	CSVYLAGVPETQYF
TRBV5-1	CASSFQGDQETQYF
TRBV5-1	CASSQLDSNQPQHF
TRBV4-2	CASSSQGGNTEAFF
TRBV7-9	CASSVGVPGELFF
TRBV27	CASRRTQGQPQHF
TRBV5-1	CASSLMGGLSNEQFF
TRBV28	CASRLGTVSEQYF
TRBV6-4	CASSDLSCLQFF
TRBV6-6	CASSRPGTSGRDEQFF
TRBV5-1	CASSPGQALETQYF
TRBV2	CASIWSGPEANYGYTF
TRBV28	CASSGGGEKLFF
TRBV5-4	CASSWGGTATYEQYF
TRBV6-6	CASSGQGLDQPQHF
TRBV5-1	CASSSTPRLAGHYEQYF
TRBV6-5	CASSSPGQSSYEQYF
TRBV30	CAWSLGTGQPQHF
TRBV30	CASRGGNGYEQYF
TRBV18	CASSPGDYNEQFF